This T cell receptor (beta chain) was found in a study of blood T cell repertoires in COVID-19. Germline-derived CDR1 and CDR2 are SGDLS and YYNGEE. The length of the CDR3 is 15 residues. Trimming pared 0 bases from V and 0 bases from J, leaving 7 bases between. Libraries were prepared by immunoSEQ multiplex PCR; TCRdb keeps only in-frame clonotypes and omits some of them. The sample holds 150,000 to 200,000 clones, about nine tenths seen once. This clone has just one count. Sample: peripheral blood. This receptor was taken from a man aged 55 to 70 with acute or convalescent COVID-19. The chain uses TRBV9 and TRBJ1-3; D gene ambiguous. CDR3 protein: CASSVDLSSGNTIYF. CDR3 in DNA: TGTGCCAGCAGCGTAGACTTAAGCTCTGGAAACACCATATATTTT. The full variable domain, completed using reference TRBV9 and TRBJ1-3, is DSGVTQTPKHLITATGQRVTLRCSPRSGDLSVYWYQQSLDQGLQFLIQYYNGEERAKGNILERFSAQQFPDLHSELNLSSLELGDSALYFCASSVDLSSGNTIYFGEGSWLTVV.